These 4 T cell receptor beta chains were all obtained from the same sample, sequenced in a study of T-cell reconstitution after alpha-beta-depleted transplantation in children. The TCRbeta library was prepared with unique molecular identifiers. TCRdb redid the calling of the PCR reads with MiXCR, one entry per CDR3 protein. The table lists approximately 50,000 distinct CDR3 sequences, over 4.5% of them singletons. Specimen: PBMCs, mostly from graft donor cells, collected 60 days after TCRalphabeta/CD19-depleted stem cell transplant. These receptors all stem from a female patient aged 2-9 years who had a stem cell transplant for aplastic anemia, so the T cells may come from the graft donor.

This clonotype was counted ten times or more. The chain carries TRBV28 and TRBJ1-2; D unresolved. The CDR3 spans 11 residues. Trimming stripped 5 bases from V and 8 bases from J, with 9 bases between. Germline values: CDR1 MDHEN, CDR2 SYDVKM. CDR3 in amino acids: CASSVQRGYTF. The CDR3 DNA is TGTGCCAGCAGTGTTCAACGGGGCTACACCTTC.

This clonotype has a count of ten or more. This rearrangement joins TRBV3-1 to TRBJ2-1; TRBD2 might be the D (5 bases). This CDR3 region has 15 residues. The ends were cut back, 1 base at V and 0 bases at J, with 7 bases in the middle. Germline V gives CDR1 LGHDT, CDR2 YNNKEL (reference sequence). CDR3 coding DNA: TGTGCCAGCAGCCAAGTTACTAGCTCCTACAATGAGCAGTTCTTC. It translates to CASSQVTSSYNEQFF.

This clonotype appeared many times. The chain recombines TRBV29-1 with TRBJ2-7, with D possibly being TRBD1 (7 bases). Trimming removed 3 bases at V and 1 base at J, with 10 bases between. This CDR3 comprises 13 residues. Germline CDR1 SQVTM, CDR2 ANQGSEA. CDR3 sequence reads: CSVEQGGSYEQYF. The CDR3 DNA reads TGCAGCGTTGAGCAGGGGGGTTCCTACGAGCAGTACTTC.

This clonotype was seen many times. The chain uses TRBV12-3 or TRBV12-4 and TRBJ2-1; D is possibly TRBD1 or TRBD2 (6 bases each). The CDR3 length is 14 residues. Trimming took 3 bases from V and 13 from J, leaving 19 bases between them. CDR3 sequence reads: CASSLRGRGFEQFF. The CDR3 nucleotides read TGTGCCAGCAGTTTGCGGGGAAGGGGGTTCGAACAGTTCTTC.